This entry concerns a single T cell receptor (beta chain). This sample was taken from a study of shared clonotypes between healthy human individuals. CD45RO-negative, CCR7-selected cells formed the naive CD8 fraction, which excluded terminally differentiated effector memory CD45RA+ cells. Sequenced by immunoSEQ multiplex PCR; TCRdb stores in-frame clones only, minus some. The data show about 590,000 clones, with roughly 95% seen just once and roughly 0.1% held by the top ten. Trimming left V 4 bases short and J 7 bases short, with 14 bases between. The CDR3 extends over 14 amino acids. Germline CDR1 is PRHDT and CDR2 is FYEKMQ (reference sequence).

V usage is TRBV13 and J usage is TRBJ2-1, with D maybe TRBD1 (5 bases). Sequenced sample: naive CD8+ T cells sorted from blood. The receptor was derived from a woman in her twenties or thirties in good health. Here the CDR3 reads CASSYQGGWNEQFF. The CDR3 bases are TGTGCCAGCAGCTACCAGGGTGGTTGGAATGAGCAGTTCTTC.